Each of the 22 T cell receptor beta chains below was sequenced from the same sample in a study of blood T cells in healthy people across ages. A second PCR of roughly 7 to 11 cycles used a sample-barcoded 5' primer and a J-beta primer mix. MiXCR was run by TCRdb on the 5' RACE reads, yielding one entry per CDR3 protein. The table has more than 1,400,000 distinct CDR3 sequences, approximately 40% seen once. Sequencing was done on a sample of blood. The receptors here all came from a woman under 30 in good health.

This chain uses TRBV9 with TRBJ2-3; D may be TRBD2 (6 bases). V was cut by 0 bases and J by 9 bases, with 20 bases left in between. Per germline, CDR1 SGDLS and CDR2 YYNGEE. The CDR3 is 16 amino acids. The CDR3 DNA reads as TGTGCCAGCAGCGTAGAGGCGGACTACCCTCCCCCGACGCAGTATTTT. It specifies CASSVEADYPPPTQYF. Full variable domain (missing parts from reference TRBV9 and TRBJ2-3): DSGVTQTPKHLITATGQRVTLRCSPRSGDLSVYWYQQSLDQGLQFLIQYYNGEERAKGNILERFSAQQFPDLHSELNLSSLELGDSALYFCASSVEADYPPPTQYFGPGTRLTVL.

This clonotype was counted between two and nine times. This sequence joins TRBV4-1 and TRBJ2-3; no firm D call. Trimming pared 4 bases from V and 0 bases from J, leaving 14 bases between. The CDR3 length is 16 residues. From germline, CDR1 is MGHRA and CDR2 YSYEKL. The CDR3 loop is CASSPVEVGSTDTQYF. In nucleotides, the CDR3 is TGCGCCAGCAGCCCTGTAGAAGTGGGCAGCACAGATACGCAGTATTTT.

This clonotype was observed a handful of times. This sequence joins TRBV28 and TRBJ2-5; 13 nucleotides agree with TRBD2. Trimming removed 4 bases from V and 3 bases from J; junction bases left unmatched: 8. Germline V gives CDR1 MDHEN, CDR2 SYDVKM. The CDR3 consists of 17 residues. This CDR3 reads CASSSPGLAGDKETQYF. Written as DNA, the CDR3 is TGTGCCAGCAGTTCCCCCGGACTAGCGGGAGATAAAGAGACCCAGTACTTC.

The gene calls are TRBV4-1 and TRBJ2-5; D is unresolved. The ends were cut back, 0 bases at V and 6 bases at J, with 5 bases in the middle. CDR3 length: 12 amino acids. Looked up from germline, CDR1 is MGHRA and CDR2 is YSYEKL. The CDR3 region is CASSQDEKTQYF. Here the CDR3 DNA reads TGCGCCAGCAGCCAAGATGAGAAGACCCAGTACTTC.

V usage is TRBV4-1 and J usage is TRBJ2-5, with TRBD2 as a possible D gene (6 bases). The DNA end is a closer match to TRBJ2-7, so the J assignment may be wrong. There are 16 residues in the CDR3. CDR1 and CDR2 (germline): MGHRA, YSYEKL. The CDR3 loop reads CASSQDLAEETYEQYF. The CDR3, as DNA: TGCGCCAGCAGCCAAGACTTAGCGGAGGAAACCTACGAGCAGTACTTC.

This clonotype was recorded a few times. The CDR3, as DNA: TGTGCCAGCAGCTTAGTGGGGGGAATACCTTCTGGCTACACCTTC. This sequence encodes CASSLVGGIPSGYTF. This chain connects TRBV7-2 to TRBJ1-2, with D possibly matching TRBD1 (5 bases). Germline CDR1 reads SGHTA; CDR2 reads FQGNSA. CDR3 length equals 15 residues. Trimming removed 1 base from V and 7 bases from J, with 16 bases in between.

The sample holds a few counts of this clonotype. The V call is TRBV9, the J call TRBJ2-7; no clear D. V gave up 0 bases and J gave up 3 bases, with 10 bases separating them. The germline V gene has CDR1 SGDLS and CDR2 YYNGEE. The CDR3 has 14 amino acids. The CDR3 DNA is TGTGCCAGCAGCGTAGCAGGAGCCGACTACGAGCAGTACTTC. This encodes CASSVAGADYEQYF.

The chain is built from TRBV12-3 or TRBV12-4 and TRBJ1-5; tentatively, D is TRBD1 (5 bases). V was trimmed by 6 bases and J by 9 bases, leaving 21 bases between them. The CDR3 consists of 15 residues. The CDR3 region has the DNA TGTGCCAGCAGCCCCGAGGTCGGGGCCCAAGGGCCCCAGCATTTT. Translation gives CASSPEVGAQGPQHF.

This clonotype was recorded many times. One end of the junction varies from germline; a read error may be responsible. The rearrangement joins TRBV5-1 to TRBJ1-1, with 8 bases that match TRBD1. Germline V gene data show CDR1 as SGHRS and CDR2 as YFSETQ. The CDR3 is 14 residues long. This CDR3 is CASSPGQGGTEAFF. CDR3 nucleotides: TGTGCCAGCAGTCCCGGACAGGGAGGAACTGAAGCTTTCTTT. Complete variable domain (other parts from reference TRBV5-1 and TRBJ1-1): KAGVTQTPRYLIKTRGQQVTLSCSPISGHRSVSWYQQTPGQGLQFLFEYFSETQRNKGNFPGRFSGRQFSNSRSEMNVSTLELGDSALYLCASSPGQGGTEAFFGQGTRLTVV.

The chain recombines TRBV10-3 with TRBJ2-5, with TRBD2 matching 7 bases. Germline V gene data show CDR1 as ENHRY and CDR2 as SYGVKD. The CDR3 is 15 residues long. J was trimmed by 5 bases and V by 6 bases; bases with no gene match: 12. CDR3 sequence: CAIRRTGGSRETQYF. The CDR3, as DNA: TGTGCCATCAGACGGACTGGCGGGAGTAGGGAGACCCAGTACTTC.

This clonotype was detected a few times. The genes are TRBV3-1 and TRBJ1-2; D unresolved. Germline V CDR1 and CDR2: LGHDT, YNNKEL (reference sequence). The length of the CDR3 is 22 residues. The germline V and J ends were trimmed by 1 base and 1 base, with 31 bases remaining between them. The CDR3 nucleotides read TGTGCCAGCAGCCAAGTCGGGCCCACCGAATCCGTCAACCGTGAAAATAACTATGGCTACACCTTC. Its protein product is CASSQVGPTESVNRENNYGYTF.

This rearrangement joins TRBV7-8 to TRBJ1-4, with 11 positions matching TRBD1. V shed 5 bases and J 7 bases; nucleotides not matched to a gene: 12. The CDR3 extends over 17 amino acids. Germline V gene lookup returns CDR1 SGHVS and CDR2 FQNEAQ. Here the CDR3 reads CASSVRGWGQGGEKLFF. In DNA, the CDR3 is TGTGCCAGCAGCGTTAGAGGATGGGGACAGGGGGGTGAAAAACTGTTTTTT.

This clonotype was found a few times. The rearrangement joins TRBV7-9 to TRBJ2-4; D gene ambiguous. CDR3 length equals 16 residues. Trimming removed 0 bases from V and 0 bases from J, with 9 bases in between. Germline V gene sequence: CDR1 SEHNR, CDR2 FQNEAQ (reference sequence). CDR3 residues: CASSLADRLAKNIQYF. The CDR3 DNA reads TGTGCCAGCAGCTTAGCTGATCGGCTAGCCAAAAACATTCAGTACTTC.

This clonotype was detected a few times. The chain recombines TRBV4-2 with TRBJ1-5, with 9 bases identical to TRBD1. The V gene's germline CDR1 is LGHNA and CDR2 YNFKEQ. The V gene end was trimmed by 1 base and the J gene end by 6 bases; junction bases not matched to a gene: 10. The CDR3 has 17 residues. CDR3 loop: CASSQVLDRGDSQPQHF. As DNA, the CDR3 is TGTGCCAGCAGCCAAGTATTGGACAGGGGTGACAGTCAGCCCCAGCATTTT.

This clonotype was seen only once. The chain's CDR3 is CASSPQRATEAFF. CDR3 sequence (DNA): TGTGCCAGCTCACCGCAGCGGGCCACTGAAGCTTTCTTT. The chain employs TRBV18 and TRBJ1-1; D is unresolved. V was pared by 3 bases and J by 4 bases, with 9 bases between. The V gene's germline CDR1 is KGHSH and CDR2 LQKENI. The CDR3 consists of 13 residues.

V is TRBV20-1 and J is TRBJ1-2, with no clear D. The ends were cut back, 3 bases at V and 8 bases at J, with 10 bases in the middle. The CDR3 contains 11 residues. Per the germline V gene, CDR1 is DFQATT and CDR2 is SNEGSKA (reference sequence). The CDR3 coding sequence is TGCAGTGCTAGTTCTCCTCAGGGCTACACCTTC. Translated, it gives CSASSPQGYTF.

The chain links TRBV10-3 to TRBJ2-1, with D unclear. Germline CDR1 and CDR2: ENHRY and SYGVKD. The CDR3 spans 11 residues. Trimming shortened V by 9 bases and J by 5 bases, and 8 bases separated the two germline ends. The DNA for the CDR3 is TGTGCCATAGGATCCCACAATGAGCAGTTCTTC. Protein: CAIGSHNEQFF.

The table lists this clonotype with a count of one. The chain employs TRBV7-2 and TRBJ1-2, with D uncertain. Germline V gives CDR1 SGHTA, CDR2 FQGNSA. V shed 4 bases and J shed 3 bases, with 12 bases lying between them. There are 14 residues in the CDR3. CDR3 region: CASSSLGRDYGYTF. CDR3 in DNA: TGTGCCAGCAGCTCCTTAGGGAGAGACTATGGCTACACCTTC.

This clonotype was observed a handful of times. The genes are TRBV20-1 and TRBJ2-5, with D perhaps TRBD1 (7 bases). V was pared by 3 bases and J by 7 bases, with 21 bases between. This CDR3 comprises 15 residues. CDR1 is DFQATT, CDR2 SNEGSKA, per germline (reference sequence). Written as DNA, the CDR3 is TGCAGTGCTAGTGTCTTTGGGATCAGGGGGGCGACCCAGTACTTC. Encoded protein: CSASVFGIRGATQYF.

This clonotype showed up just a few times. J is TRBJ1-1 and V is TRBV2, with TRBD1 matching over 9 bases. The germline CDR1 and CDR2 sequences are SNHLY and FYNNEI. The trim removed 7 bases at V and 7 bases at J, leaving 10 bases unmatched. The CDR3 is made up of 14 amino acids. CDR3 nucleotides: TGTGCCAGCACCAACGACAGGGGGAGGATTGAAGCTTTCTTT. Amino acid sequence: CASTNDRGRIEAFF.

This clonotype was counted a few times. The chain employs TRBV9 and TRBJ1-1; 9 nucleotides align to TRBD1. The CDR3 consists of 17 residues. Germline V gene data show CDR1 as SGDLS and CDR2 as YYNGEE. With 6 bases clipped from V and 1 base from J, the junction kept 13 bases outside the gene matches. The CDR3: CASTSGPGQGGNTEAFF. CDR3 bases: TGTGCCAGCACCTCAGGACCGGGACAGGGAGGGAACACTGAAGCTTTCTTT. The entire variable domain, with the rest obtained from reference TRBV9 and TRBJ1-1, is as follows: DSGVTQTPKHLITATGQRVTLRCSPRSGDLSVYWYQQSLDQGLQFLIQYYNGEERAKGNILERFSAQQFPDLHSELNLSSLELGDSALYFCASTSGPGQGGNTEAFFGQGTRLTVV.

In nucleotides, the CDR3 is TGTGCCAGCTCAGTATCACAGGGCTTTAATGAAAAACTGTTTTTT. This sequence encodes CASSVSQGFNEKLFF. This chain uses TRBV6-1 with TRBJ1-4, with a possible D match to TRBD1 (6 bases). V lost 8 bases, J lost 4 bases, and 17 bases lay in between. Germline CDR1 and CDR2: MNHNS and SASEGT. There are 15 residues in the CDR3.